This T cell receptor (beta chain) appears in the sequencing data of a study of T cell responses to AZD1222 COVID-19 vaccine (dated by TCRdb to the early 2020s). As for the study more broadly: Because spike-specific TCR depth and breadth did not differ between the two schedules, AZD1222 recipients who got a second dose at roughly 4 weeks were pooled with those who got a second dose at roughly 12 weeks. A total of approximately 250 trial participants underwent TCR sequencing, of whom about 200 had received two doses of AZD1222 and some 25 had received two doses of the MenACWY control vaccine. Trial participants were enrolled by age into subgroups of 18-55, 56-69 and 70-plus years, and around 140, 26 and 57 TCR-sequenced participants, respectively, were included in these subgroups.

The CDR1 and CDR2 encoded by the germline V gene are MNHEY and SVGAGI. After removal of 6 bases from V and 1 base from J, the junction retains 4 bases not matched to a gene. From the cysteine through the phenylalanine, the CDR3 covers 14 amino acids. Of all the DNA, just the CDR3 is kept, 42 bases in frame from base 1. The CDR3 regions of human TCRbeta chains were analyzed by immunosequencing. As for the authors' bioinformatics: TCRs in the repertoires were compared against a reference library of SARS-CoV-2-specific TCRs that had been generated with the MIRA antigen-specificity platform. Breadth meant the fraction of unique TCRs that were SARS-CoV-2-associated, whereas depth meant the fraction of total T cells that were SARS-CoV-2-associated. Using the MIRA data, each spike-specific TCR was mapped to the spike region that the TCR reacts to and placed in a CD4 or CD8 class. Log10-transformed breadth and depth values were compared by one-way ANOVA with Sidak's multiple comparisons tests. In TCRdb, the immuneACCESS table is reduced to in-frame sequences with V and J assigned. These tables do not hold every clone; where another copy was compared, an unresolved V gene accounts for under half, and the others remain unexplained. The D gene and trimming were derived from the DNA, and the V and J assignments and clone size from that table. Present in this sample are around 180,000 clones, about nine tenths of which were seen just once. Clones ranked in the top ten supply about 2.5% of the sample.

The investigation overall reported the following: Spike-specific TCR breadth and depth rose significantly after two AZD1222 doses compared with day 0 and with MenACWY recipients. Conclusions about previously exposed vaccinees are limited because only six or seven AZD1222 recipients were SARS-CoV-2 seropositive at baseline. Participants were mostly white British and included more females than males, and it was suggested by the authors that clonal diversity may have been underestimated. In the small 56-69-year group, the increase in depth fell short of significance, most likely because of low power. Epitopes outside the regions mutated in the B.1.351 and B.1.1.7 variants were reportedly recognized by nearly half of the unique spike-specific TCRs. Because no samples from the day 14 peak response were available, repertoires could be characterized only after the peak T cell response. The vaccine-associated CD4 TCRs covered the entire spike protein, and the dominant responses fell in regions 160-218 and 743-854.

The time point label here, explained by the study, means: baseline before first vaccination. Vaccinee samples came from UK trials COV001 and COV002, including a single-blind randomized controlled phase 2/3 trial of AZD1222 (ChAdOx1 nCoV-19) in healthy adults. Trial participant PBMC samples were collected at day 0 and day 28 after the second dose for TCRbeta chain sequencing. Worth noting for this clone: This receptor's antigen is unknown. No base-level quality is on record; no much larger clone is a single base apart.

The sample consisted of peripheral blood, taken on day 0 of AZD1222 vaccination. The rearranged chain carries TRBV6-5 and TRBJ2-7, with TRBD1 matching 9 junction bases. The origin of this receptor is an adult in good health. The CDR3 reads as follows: CASRETGGSYEQYF. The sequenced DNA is TGTGCCAGCAGAGAGACAGGGGGGTCCTACGAGCAGTACTTC.